This entry lists 7 T cell receptor beta chains sequenced from one sample in a study of T cells after yellow fever vaccination. Each CDR3 protein gets one entry after TCRdb re-called the 5' RACE reads with MiXCR. The table lists around 320,000 distinct CDR3 sequences, around 10% of them singletons. Specimen: CD4+ T cells sorted from PBMCs, collected 5 days after the yellow fever booster vaccination. These receptors originate from a man between 18 and 35 years old who received the YFV17D yellow fever vaccine.

The chain links TRBV29-1 to TRBJ1-3; TRBD1 aligns across 10 bases. CDR1 and CDR2 (germline): SQVTM, ANQGSEA. V shed 4 bases, J shed 1 base, and the junction held 7 bases outside the gene matches. The CDR3 loop spans 16 amino acids. CDR3 DNA: TGCAGCGTTGGAGCCGGACAGGGGGGTTCTGGAAACACCATATATTTT. This sequence encodes CSVGAGQGGSGNTIYF.

This clonotype was counted at least ten times. This sequence joins TRBV5-1 and TRBJ1-4; D not resolved. CDR1 is SGHRS, CDR2 YFSETQ, per germline. The V gene lost 4 bases and the J gene lost 6 bases, with 19 bases spanning the gap. This CDR3 comprises 16 residues. CDR3 amino acids: CASSPRIGPRDEKLFF. The CDR3 DNA sequence: TGCGCCAGCAGCCCCCGGATAGGGCCAAGAGATGAAAAACTGTTTTTT.

This clonotype occurred many times. The gene calls are TRBV5-1 and TRBJ2-7; D is perhaps TRBD1 (6 bases). V lost 4 bases to trimming and J lost 6 bases, with 14 bases between them. The CDR3 is 13 residues long. Germline CDR1 and CDR2: SGHRS and YFSETQ. The CDR3 here is CASSETGYSEQYV. Here the CDR3 DNA reads TGCGCCAGCAGCGAAACAGGGTACTCCGAGCAGTACGTC.

In this sample, this clonotype turned up many times. V is TRBV11-2 and J is TRBJ2-1; possibly TRBD1 or TRBD2 for D (6 bases each). This CDR3 has 16 residues. Trimming shortened V by 5 bases and J by 0 bases, and 14 bases separated the two germline ends. Germline V gene lookup returns CDR1 SGHAT and CDR2 FQNNGV. In DNA form, the CDR3 reads TGTGCCAGCAGCATTTCCGGGGGCCGCTCCTACAATGAGCAGTTCTTC. Translating gives CASSISGGRSYNEQFF.

The J gene is TRBJ2-3, the V gene TRBV6-5; tentatively, D is TRBD1 (6 bases). With 5 bases removed from V and 4 bases from J, the gap between germline ends came to 13 bases. The CDR3 runs to 14 residues. Per germline, CDR1 MNHEY and CDR2 SVGAGI. The CDR3 is CASSETGLADTQYF. CDR3 bases: TGTGCCAGCAGTGAAACAGGGTTGGCAGATACGCAGTATTTT.

V gene TRBV5-1 combines with J gene TRBJ2-2; D is possibly TRBD1 or TRBD2 (6 bases each). Trimming took off 6 bases at V and 7 bases at J, with 16 bases between the two ends. CDR1 is SGHRS, CDR2 YFSETQ, per germline. This CDR3 has 14 residues. CDR3 nucleotides: TGCGCCAGCACCCCGCCGGGGGCCGTCGGGGAGCTGTTTTTT. Its translation: CASTPPGAVGELFF. Drawing the rest from reference TRBV5-1 and TRBJ2-2, the complete variable domain is KAGVTQTPRYLIKTRGQQVTLSCSPISGHRSVSWYQQTPGQGLQFLFEYFSETQRNKGNFPGRFSGRQFSNSRSEMNVSTLELGDSALYLCASTPPGAVGELFFGEGSRLTVL.

The chain employs TRBV20-1 and TRBJ2-5; a possible D gene is TRBD1 (6 bases). This CDR3 is built from 15 residues. V was clipped by 3 bases and J by 4 bases, with 18 bases between them. CDR1 is DFQATT and CDR2 is SNEGSKA in the germline V gene (reference sequence). This CDR3 reads CSARDPQGPGETQYF. Written as DNA, the CDR3 is TGCAGTGCTAGGGACCCACAGGGTCCGGGAGAGACCCAGTACTTC.